This TCR beta chain was observed in a study of T-cell reconstitution after alpha-beta-depleted transplantation in children. Preparing the TCRbeta library involved the use of unique molecular identifiers. TCRdb passed the PCR reads through MiXCR, listing each CDR3 protein once. The sample comprises 440,000 or so distinct CDR3 sequences, roughly a tenth of which are singletons, and over 4.5% rests with the top ten. This clonotype came up many times. Trimming took 7 bases from V and 10 from J, leaving 11 bases between them. Per germline, CDR1 SGHAT and CDR2 FQNNGV. CDR3 length: 12 amino acids. The gene calls are TRBV11-2 and TRBJ1-6; D gene ambiguous. The sequence came from a human donor who donated a stem cell graft to a child with acute myeloid leukemia. This specimen was PBMCs from the stem cell graft donor, taken from the stem cell graft. The CDR3 DNA sequence: TGTGCCAGCACCCAGTTGCTCTCACCCCTCCACTTT. This sequence encodes CASTQLLSPLHF.